The present TCR beta chain was sequenced within a study of T-cell reconstitution after alpha-beta-depleted transplantation in children (dated by TCRdb to 2016 to 2018). General notes on the study: Using TCR repertoire profiling, the study quantitatively followed how T-cell immune reconstitution unfolded in children after TCRalphabeta/CD19-depleted allogeneic hematopoietic cell transplantation.

The sample's treatment or condition label, in plain terms: allogeneic hematopoietic cell transplantation with graft depleted of TCRalphabeta T cells and CD19 B cells. Transplant recipients were children who received TCRalphabeta/CD19-depleted allogeneic hematopoietic cell grafts. The library was generated by PCR. Sequencing was carried out with an Illumina HiSeq 2500. Molecular barcoding was employed in the preparation of TCR libraries, with unique molecular identifiers being used to normalize TCRbeta repertoire quantification. Using fastp trimming at Q25 and MiXCR clonotype assembly, TCRdb reanalyzed the public sequencing data and kept in-frame beta chains. For every CDR3 protein sequence, its rows merge into one entry that carries the most common genes and DNA. The sample data list roughly 180,000 distinct CDR3 sequences, and roughly 10% of these were observed just once. The ten biggest clones cover less than 15% of the sample.

At least ten counts were recorded for this clonotype. What antigen it recognizes has not been identified. It has no much larger one-base neighbor in the sample; base qualities were not kept. Overall study outcomes, separate from this receptor: The high TCRbeta diversity at day 60 in some patients was ascribed to recipient T cells and intrathymic progenitors that had survived conditioning. Apparently early alphabetaT-cell count recovery about two months after transplant reportedly relied on only several hundred rapidly expanded clones derived from non-depleted graft cells. The frequencies of hyperexpanded clones fell over the following months, and after one year, T-cell counts and TCRbeta diversity were mostly attributed to newly produced T cells.

This sequence was found in a boy aged 2 to 10 with acute myeloid leukemia, due to receive a stem cell transplant. Sequenced material: PBMCs, taken before TCRalphabeta/CD19-depleted stem cell transplant.

The DNA sequence is given as TGCAGTGCTAGGACAGGGGAGAGAAATCAGCCCCAGCATTTT. It translates to CSARTGERNQPQHF. The sequence joins TRBV20-1 to TRBJ1-5; 8 nucleotides in the junction match TRBD1. Trimming accounts for 3 bases at V and 4 bases at J, while the number of junction bases matched to no gene is 5. Via the germline V gene (reference sequence), CDR1 is DFQATT and CDR2 SNEGSKA. The CDR3, cysteine through phenylalanine, is 14 amino acids long. Only the CDR3 portion is preserved as DNA: 42 bases, with reading frame beginning at the first base.